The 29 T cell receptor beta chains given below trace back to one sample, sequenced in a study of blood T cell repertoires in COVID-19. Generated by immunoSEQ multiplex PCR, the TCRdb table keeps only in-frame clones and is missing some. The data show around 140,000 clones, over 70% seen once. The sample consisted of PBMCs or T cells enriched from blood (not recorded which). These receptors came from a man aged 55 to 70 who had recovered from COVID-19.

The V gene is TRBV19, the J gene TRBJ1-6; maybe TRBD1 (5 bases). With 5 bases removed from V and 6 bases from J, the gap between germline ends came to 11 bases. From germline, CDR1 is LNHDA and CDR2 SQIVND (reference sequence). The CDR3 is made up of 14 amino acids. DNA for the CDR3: TGTGCCAGTAGTCCAGGACACTTTAATTCACCCCTCCACTTT. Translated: CASSPGHFNSPLHF.

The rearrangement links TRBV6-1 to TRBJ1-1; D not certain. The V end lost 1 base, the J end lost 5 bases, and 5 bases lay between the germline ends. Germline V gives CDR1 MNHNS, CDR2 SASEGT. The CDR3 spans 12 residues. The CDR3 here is CASSEGATEAFF. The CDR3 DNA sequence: TGTGCCAGCAGTGAAGGGGCAACTGAAGCTTTCTTT.

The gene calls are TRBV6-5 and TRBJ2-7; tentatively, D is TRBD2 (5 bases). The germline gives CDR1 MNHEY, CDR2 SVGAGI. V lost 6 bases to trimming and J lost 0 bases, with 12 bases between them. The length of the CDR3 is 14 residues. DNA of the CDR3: TGTGCCAGCAGCTTGGAGGACTTCTCCTACGAGCAGTACTTC. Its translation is CASSLEDFSYEQYF.

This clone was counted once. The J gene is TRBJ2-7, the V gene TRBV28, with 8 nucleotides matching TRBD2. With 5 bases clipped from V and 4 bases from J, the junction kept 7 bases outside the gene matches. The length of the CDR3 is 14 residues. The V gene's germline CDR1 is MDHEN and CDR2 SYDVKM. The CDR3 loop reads CASSIGLALYEQYF. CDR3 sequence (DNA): TGTGCCAGCAGTATCGGACTAGCCCTGTACGAGCAGTACTTC.

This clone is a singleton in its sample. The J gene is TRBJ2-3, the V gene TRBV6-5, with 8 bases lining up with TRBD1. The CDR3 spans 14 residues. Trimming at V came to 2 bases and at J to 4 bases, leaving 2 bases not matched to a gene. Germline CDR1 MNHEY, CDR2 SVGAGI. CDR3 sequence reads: CASSYDRGPDTQYF. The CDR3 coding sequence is TGTGCCAGCAGTTACGACAGGGGCCCAGATACGCAGTATTTT.

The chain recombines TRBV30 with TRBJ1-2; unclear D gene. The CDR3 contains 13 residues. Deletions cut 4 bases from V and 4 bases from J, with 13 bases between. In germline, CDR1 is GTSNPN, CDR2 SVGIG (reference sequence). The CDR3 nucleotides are TGTGCCTGGAAACCGGACTGGCCCTATGGCTACACCTTC. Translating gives CAWKPDWPYGYTF.

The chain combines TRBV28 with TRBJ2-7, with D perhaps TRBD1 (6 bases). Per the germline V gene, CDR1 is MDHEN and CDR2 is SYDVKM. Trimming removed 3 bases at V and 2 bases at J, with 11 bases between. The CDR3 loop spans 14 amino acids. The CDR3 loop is CASSFARGTYEQYF. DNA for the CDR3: TGTGCCAGCAGTTTCGCCAGGGGAACCTACGAGCAGTACTTC.

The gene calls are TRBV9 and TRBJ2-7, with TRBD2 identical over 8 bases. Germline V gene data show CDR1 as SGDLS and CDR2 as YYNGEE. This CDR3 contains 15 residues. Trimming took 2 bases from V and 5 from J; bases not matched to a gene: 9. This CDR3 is CASSVSSSGWNEQYF. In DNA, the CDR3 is TGTGCCAGCAGCGTTTCTTCTAGCGGGTGGAACGAGCAGTACTTC.

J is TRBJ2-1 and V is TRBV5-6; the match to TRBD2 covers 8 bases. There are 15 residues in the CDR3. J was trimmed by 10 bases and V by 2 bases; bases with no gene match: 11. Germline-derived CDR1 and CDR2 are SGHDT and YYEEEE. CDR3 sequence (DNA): TGTGCCAGCAGCTTAGTTAGGGCGGGAGGAGAAGAGCAGTTCTTC. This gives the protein CASSLVRAGGEEQFF. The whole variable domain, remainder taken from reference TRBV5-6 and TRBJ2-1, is DAGVTQSPTHLIKTRGQQVTLRCSPKSGHDTVSWYQQALGQGPQFIFQYYEEEERQRGNFPDRFSGHQFPNYSSELNVNALLLGDSALYLCASSLVRAGGEEQFFGPGTRLTVL.

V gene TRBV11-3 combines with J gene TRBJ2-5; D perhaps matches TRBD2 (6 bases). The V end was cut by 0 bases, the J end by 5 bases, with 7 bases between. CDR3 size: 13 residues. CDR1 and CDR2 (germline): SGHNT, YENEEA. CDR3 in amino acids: CASSLDRGETQYF. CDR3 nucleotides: TGTGCCAGCAGCTTAGATCGGGGGGAGACCCAGTACTTC.

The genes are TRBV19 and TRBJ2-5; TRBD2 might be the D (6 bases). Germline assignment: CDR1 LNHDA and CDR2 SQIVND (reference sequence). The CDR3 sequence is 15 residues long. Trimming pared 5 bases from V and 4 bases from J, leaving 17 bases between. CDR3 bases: TGTGCCAGTAGTTTGCGGGGTATGTTGGGAGAGACCCAGTACTTC. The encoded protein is CASSLRGMLGETQYF.

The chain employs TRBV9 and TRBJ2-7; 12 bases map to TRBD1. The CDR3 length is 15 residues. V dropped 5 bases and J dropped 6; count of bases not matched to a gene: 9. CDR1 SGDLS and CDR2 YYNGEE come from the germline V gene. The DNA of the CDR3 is TGTGCCAGCAGTGGGGGACAGGGGGCCCTTGGCGAGCAGTACTTC. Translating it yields CASSGGQGALGEQYF.

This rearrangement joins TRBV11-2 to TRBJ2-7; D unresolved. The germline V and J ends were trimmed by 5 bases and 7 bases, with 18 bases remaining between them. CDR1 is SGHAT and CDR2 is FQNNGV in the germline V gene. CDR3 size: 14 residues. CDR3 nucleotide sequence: TGTGCCAGCAGCCTCAACCCTGTTTCCGGGGAGCAGTACTTC. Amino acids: CASSLNPVSGEQYF.

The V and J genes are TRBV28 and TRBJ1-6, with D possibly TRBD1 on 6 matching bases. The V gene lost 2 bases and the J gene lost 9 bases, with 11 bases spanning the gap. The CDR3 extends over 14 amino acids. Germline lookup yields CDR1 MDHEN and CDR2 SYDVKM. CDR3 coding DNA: TGTGCCAGCAGTTTAAGGGGGTTGGCTTCACCCCTCCACTTT. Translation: CASSLRGLASPLHF.

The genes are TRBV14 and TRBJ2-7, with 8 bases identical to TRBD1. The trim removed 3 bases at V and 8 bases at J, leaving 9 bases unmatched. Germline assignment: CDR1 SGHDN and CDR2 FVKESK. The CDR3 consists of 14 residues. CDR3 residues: CASSQTGASPKQYF. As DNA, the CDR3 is TGTGCCAGCAGCCAGACAGGGGCCTCGCCGAAGCAGTACTTC.

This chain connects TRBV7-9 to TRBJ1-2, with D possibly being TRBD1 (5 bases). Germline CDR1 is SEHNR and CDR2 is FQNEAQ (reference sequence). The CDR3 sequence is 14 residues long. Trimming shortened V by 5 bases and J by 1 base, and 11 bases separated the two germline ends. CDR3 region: CASSRQPINYGYTF. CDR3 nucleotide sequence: TGTGCCAGCAGCCGACAGCCAATTAACTATGGCTACACCTTC. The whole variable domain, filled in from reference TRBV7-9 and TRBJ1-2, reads DTGVSQNPRHKITKRGQNVTFRCDPISEHNRLYWYRQTLGQGPEFLTYFQNEAQLEKSRLLSDRFSAERPKGSFSTLEIQRTEQGDSAMYLCASSRQPINYGYTFGSGTRLTVV.

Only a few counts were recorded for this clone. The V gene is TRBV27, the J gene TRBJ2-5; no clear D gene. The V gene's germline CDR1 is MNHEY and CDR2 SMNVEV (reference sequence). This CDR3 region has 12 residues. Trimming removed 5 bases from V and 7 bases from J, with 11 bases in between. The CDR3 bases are TGTGCCAGCAGTCTCTCGGGTCGGACCCAGTACTTC. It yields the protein CASSLSGRTQYF.

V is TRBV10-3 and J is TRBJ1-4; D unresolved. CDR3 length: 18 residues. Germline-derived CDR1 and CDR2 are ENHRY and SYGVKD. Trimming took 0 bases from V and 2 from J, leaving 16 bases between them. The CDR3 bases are TGTGCCATCAGTGAGTCCTTCGTGGGTTCGGGGACTAATGAAAAACTGTTTTTT. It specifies CAISESFVGSGTNEKLFF.

CDR3 nucleotides: TGTGCCAGCTGCCCCCCTAGGTCCGGGGAGCTGTTTTTT. It translates to CASCPPRSGELFF. The gene calls are TRBV9 and TRBJ2-2; D not resolved. The V end was cut by 7 bases, the J end by 6 bases, with 13 bases between. This CDR3 comprises 13 residues. In germline, CDR1 is SGDLS, CDR2 YYNGEE.

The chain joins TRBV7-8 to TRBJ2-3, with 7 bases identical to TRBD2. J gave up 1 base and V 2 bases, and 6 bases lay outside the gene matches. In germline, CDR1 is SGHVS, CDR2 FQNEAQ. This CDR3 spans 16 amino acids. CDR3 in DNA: TGTGCCAGCAGCTTACTTGCGGGGGAAGGCACAGATACGCAGTATTTT. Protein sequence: CASSLLAGEGTDTQYF.

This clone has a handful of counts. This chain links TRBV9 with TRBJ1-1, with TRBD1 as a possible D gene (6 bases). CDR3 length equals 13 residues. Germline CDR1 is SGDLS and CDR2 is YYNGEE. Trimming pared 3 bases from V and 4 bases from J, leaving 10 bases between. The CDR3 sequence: CASSGAGATEAFF. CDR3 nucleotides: TGTGCCAGCAGCGGGGCGGGGGCCACTGAAGCTTTCTTT.

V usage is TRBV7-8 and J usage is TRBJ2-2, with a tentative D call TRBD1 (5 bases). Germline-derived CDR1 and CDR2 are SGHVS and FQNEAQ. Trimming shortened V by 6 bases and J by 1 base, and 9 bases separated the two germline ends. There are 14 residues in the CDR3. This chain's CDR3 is CASSVTGNTGELFF. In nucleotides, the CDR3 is TGTGCCAGCAGTGTTACAGGGAACACCGGGGAGCTGTTTTTT.

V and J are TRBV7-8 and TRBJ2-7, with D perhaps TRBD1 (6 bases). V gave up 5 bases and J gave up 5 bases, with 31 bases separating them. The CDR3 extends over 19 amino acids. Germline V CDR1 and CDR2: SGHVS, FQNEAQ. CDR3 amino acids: CASSPIPPEGHPPSDEQYF. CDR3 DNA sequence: TGTGCCAGCAGCCCGATACCTCCCGAGGGACATCCACCATCAGACGAGCAGTACTTC.

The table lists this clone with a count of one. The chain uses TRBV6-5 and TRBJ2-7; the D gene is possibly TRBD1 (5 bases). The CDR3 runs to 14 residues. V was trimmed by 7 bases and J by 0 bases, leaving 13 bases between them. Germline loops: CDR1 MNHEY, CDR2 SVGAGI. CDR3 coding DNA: TGTGCCAGCACAGTGGTTAGGGGCTCCTACGAGCAGTACTTC. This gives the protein CASTVVRGSYEQYF.

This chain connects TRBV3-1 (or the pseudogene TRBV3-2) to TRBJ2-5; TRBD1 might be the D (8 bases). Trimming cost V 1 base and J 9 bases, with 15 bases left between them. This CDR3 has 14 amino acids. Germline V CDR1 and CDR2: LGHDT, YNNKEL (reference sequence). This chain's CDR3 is CASSQAGQGGAQYF. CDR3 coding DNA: TGTGCCAGCAGCCAAGCTGGACAGGGAGGGGCCCAGTACTTC.

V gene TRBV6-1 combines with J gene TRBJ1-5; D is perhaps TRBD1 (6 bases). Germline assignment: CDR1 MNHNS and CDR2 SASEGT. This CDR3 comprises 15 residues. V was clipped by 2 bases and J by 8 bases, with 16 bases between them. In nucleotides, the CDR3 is TGTGCCAGCAGTGAAAAAGGGGGGGCCGAGGAGCCCCAGCATTTT. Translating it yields CASSEKGGAEEPQHF.

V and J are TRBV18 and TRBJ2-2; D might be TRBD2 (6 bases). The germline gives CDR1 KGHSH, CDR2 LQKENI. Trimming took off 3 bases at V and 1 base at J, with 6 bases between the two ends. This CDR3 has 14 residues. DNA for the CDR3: TGTGCCAGCTCACCGACTAGGAACACCGGGGAGCTGTTTTTT. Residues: CASSPTRNTGELFF.

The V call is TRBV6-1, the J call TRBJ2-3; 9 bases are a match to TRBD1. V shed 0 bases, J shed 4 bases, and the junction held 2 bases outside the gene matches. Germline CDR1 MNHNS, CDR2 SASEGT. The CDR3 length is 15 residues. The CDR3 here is CASSEADRGADTQYF. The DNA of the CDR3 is TGTGCCAGCAGTGAAGCAGACAGGGGGGCAGATACGCAGTATTTT.

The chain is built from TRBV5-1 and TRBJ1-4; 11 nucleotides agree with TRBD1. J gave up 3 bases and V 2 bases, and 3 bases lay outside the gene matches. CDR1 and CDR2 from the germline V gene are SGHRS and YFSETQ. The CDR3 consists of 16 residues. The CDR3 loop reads CASSFGQGASNEKLFF. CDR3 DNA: TGCGCCAGCAGCTTCGGACAGGGGGCTTCTAATGAAAAACTGTTTTTT.